Below are 3 T cell receptor beta chains sequenced from a single sample in a study of Ad26.COV2.S vaccination and SARS-CoV-2 variants. Treatment meaning: around 19 received Ad26.COV2.S at low or high dose, single or two shots; roughly five received placebo; per-sample allocation not given. Samples came from day 63 after the first vaccine or placebo injection. The table came from immunoSEQ multiplex PCR; TCRdb's copy has only in-frame clones and leaves some out. Of around 340,000 clones in the sample, about nine tenths were seen once. The sequenced sample was peripheral blood, obtained in a trial of Ad26.COV2.S vaccine versus placebo. These receptors were obtained from a person aged 18-65 years who received the Ad26.COV2.S COVID-19 vaccine or a placebo.

This rearrangement joins TRBV4-1 to TRBJ2-1; D is possibly TRBD1 or TRBD2 (6 bases each). V was cut by 1 base and J by 7 bases, with 20 bases left in between. CDR3 length: 17 amino acids. Germline V lookup: CDR1 MGHRA, CDR2 YSYEKL. CDR3 nucleotide sequence: TGCGCCAGCAGCCAAGGGGGGGCTAGCATATCGGGGAATGAGCAGTTCTTC. Encoded protein: CASSQGGASISGNEQFF.

This clone appeared a single time. The chain carries TRBV27 and TRBJ2-3, with TRBD2 as a possible D gene (5 bases). Trimming stripped 3 bases from V and 5 bases from J, with 15 bases between. CDR1 and CDR2 (germline): MNHEY, SMNVEV (reference sequence). CDR3 length equals 15 residues. CDR3: CASSFRRSLGDTQYF. The CDR3 DNA follows: TGTGCCAGCAGTTTCAGGAGGTCACTCGGAGATACGCAGTATTTT.

The chain combines TRBV5-1 with TRBJ2-1; perhaps D is TRBD1 or TRBD2 (6 bases each). There are 14 residues in the CDR3. The germline V gene has CDR1 SGHRS and CDR2 YFSETQ. V gave up 4 bases and J gave up 6 bases, with 14 bases separating them. CDR3 sequence reads: CASSPVGGGNEQFF. Written as DNA, the CDR3 is TGCGCCAGCAGCCCGGTGGGGGGCGGCAATGAGCAGTTCTTC. Supplemented by reference TRBV5-1 and TRBJ2-1, the full variable domain reads KAGVTQTPRYLIKTRGQQVTLSCSPISGHRSVSWYQQTPGQGLQFLFEYFSETQRNKGNFPGRFSGRQFSNSRSEMNVSTLELGDSALYLCASSPVGGGNEQFFGPGTRLTVL.